This note documents a single T cell receptor (beta chain) sequence. As yet, its antigen is unknown. This CDR3 is 16 amino acids long. V lost 4 bases to trimming and J lost 0 bases, with 13 bases between them. CDR1 and CDR2 from the germline V gene are MGHRA and YSYEKL. The entry originates in a study of cytomegalovirus exposure and HLA in healthy donors. General study results and limits: A few chains tied to CMV proved CMV antigen-specific in vitro. The study put 150 or so TCR beta chains on its list as cytomegalovirus-associated. As was reported, the classifier diagnosed cytomegalovirus status with high specificity and sensitivity.

Profiled with immunoSEQ multiplex PCR; TCRdb holds only in-frame clones, not every one. The table includes about 130,000 clones, roughly 89% detected once. The chain is built from TRBV4-1 and TRBJ1-3, with a possible D match to TRBD1 (6 bases). This TCR was sampled from a woman aged 18-35 years in good health and CMV-seronegative. Sequenced material: PBMCs. Written as DNA, the CDR3 is TGCGCCAGCAGCCGGACAGTTGCCTACTCTGGAAACACCATATATTTT. This translates into CASSRTVAYSGNTIYF.